Sequencing of this T cell receptor (beta chain) was carried out in a study of blood T cell repertoires in COVID-19. Study-wide background: Researchers got acute and convalescent COVID-19 samples from the United States, Italy and Spain. T cells, B-cell-depleted T cells, or PBMCs provided the cDNA or gDNA that served as material.

V shed 4 bases and J 3 bases; nucleotides not matched to a gene: 1. Germline V gene sequence: CDR1 MDHEN, CDR2 SYDVKM. This CDR3 comprises 14 residues. Original processing notes: The authors estimated nucleated cell counts from reference gene primer amplification. Clones were read by immunoSEQ multiplex PCR, and TCRdb kept only the in-frame ones, dropping some. The V and J calls and clone size were taken over from that table, and D and trimming were inferred from the DNA. The table has over 50,000 clones, roughly 84% seen once; the top ten hold over 2%. The TCR sequence derives from a man in his fifties with acute or convalescent COVID-19. V and J are TRBV28 and TRBJ2-2; 8 nucleotides agree with TRBD1. The sample was peripheral blood. CDR3 nucleotides: TGTGCCAGCAGTTCGGGACAGGACACCGGGGAGCTGTTTTTT. It translates to CASSSGQDTGELFF. Together with reference TRBV28 and TRBJ2-2, the CDR3 gives the full variable domain: DVKVTQSSRYLVKRTGEKVFLECVQDMDHENMFWYRQDPGLGLRLIYFSYDVKMKEKGDIPEGYSVSREKKERFSLILESASTNQTSMYLCASSSGQDTGELFFGEGSRLTVL.